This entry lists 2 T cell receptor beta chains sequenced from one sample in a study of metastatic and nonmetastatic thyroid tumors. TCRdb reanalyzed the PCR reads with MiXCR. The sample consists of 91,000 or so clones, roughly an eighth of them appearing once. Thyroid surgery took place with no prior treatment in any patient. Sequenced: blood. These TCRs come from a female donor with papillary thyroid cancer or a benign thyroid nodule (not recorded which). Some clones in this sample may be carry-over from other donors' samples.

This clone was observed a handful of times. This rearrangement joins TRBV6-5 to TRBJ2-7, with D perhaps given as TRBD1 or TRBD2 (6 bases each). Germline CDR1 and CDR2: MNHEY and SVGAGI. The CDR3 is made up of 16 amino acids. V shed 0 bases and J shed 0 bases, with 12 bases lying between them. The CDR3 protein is CASSYSGGPSSYEQYF. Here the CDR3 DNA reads TGTGCCAGCAGTTACTCTGGGGGGCCAAGCTCCTACGAGCAGTACTTC.

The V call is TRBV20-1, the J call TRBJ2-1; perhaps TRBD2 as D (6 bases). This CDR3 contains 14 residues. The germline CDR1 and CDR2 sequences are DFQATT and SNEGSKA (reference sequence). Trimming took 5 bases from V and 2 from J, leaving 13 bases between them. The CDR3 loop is CSAAIGSPYNEQFF. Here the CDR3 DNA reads TGCAGTGCTGCTATCGGGAGTCCCTACAATGAGCAGTTCTTC.